This T cell receptor beta chain was recovered during a study of blood T cell repertoires in COVID-19. Study overall: The United States, Italy and Spain provided the acute and convalescent COVID-19 samples. PBMCs, B-cell-depleted T cells, or T cells provided the cDNA or gDNA that made up the material.

The count of this clone is one. Original handling: Scientists estimated how many nucleated cells there were by amplifying reference gene primers. Data came from immunoSEQ multiplex PCR; TCRdb stores just in-frame clones and leaves some out. V, J and clone size were drawn from that table, and D and trimming were deduced from the DNA. Here the sample spans roughly 120,000 clones, approximately 79% being singletons. After removal of 1 base from V and 2 bases from J, the junction contained 1 base not matched to a gene. This CDR3 has 14 amino acids. The V gene's germline CDR1 is SEHNR and CDR2 FQNEAQ (reference sequence).

The sequencing sample was made of peripheral blood. The V gene is TRBV7-9, the J gene TRBJ2-7; 8 bases are a match to TRBD1. This receptor was identified in a woman of 80 years or more with active or convalescent COVID-19. CDR3 protein: CASSLGTGPYEQYF. The CDR3 nucleotides read TGTGCCAGCAGCTTAGGGACAGGGCCCTACGAGCAGTACTTC.